The present T cell receptor beta chain was sequenced within a study of blood T cell repertoires in COVID-19. Study-wide context: COVID-19 samples, acute and convalescent, were from the United States, Italy and Spain.

There are 13 residues in the CDR3. V lost 3 bases to trimming and J lost 7 bases, with 10 bases between them. The V gene's germline CDR1 is LNHDA and CDR2 SQIVND (reference sequence). The study recruited people aged 18 to 89 years across about two dozen US areas. Original processing notes: Nucleated cell number was recorded as an estimate derived from reference gene primer amplification. Data came from immunoSEQ multiplex PCR; TCRdb stores just in-frame clones and leaves some out. Clone size and V and J calls were adopted from that table, with D and trimming inferred from the DNA. Here the sample spans fewer than 250,000 clones, almost 85% being singletons.

Material: PBMCs or T cells enriched from blood (not recorded which). This clonotype was sampled from a woman aged 50 to 60 with acute COVID-19. The V call is TRBV19, the J call TRBJ2-4; D ambiguous. The CDR3 DNA reads TGTGCCAGTAGTATGCAGGTCCACAACATTCAGTACTTC. Its translation: CASSMQVHNIQYF.